The source of this T cell receptor beta chain is a study of neurological immune-mediated disorders. This clonotype was counted at least ten times. Its cognate antigen is unknown. TCRdb reprocessed the 5' RACE reads via MiXCR and lists one record per CDR3 protein. Seen here are approximately 36,000 distinct CDR3 sequences, 13% to 15% observed once, and the top ten hold 27%. Where libraries were unsorted, they were derived from 2 million PBMCs stored at -80 degrees C. Study conclusions and caveats: TCR clonal expansion peaked in HTLV-1-associated myelopathy patients and was lowest in multiple sclerosis patients.

V was pared by 6 bases and J by 5 bases, with 11 bases of the junction left unmatched. This CDR3 is built from 16 residues. CDR1 is SGHAT and CDR2 is FQNNGV in the germline V gene. The chain recombines TRBV11-2 with TRBJ2-1; TRBD1 agrees at 9 bases. This clonotype originated in a woman aged 45 to 65 with HTLV-1-associated myelopathy (HAM/TSP). Input material: PBMCs. CDR3 region: CASRPTGGDSHNEQFF. In nucleotides, the CDR3 is TGTGCCAGCAGACCCACAGGGGGCGATTCTCACAATGAGCAGTTCTTC.